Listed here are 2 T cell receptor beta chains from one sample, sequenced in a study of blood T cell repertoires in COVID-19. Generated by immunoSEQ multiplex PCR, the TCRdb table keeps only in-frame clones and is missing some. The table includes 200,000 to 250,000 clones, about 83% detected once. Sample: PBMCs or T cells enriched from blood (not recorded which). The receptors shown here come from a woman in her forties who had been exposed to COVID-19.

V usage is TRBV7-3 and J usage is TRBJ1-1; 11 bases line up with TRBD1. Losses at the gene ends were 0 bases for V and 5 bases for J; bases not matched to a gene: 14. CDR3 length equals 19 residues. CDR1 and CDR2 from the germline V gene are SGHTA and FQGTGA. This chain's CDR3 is CASSLTEGSGQGVRTEAFF. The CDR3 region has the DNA TGTGCCAGCAGCTTAACAGAAGGTTCGGGACAGGGGGTTCGGACTGAAGCTTTCTTT.

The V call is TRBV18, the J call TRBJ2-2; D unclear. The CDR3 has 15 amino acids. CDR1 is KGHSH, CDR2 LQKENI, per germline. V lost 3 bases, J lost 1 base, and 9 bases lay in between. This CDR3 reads CASSPATGNTGELFF. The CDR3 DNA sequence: TGTGCCAGCTCACCGGCGACTGGGAACACCGGGGAGCTGTTTTTT.